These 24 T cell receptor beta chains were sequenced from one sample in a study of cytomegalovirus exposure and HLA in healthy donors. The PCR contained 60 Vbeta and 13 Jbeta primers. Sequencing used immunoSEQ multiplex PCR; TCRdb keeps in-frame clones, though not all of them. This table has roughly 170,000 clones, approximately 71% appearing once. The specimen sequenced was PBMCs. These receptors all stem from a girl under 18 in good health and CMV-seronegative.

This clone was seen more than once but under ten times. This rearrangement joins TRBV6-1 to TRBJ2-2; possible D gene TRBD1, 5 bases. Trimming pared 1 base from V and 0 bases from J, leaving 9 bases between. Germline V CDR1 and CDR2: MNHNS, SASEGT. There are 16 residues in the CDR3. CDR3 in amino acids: CASSEGGLPNTGELFF. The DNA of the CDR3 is TGTGCCAGCAGTGAAGGGGGCCTACCGAACACCGGGGAGCTGTTTTTT.

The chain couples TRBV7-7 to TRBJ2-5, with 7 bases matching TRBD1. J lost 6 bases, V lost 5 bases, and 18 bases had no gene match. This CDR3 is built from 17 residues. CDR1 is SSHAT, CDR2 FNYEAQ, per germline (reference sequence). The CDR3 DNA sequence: TGTGCCAGCAGCCCACGCCCGGGACAGCCAAATGGGAAGACCCAGTACTTC. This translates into CASSPRPGQPNGKTQYF.

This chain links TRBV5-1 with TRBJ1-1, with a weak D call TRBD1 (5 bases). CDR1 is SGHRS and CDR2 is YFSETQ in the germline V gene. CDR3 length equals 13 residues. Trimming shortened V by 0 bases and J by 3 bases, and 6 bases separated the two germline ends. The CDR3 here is CASSLGDYTEAFF. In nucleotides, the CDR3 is TGCGCCAGCAGCTTGGGGGACTACACTGAAGCTTTCTTT.

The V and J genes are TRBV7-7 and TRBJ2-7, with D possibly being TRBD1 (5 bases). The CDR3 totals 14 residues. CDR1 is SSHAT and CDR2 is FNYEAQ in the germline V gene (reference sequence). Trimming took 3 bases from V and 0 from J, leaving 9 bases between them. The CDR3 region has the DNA TGTGCCAGCAGCTTCGACAGATCCTCCTACGAGCAGTACTTC. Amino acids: CASSFDRSSYEQYF.

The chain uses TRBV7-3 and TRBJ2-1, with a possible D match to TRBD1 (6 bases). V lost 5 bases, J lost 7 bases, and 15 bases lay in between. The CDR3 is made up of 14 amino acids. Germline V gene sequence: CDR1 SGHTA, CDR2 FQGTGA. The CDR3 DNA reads TGTGCCAGCAGCCTACAGGGCTCAGGGAATGAGCAGTTCTTC. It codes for CASSLQGSGNEQFF.

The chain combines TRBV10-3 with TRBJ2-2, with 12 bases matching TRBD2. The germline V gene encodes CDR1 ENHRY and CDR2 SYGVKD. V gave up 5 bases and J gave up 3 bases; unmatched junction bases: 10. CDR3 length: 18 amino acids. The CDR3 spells CAISLLAGGNNHTGELFF. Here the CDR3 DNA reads TGTGCCATCAGTCTACTAGCGGGGGGTAACAACCACACCGGGGAGCTGTTTTTT.

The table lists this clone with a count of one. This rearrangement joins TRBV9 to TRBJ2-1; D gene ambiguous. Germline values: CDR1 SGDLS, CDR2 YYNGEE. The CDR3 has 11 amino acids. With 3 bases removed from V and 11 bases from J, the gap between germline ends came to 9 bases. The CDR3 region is CASSAGLQQFF. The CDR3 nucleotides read TGTGCCAGCAGCGCTGGGCTGCAGCAGTTCTTC.

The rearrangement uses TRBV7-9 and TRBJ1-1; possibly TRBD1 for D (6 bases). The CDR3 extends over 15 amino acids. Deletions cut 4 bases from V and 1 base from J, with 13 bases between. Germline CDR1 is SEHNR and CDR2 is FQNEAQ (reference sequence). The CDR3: CASSSPGQSNTEAFF. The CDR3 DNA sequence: TGTGCCAGCAGCTCCCCGGGACAATCGAACACTGAAGCTTTCTTT.

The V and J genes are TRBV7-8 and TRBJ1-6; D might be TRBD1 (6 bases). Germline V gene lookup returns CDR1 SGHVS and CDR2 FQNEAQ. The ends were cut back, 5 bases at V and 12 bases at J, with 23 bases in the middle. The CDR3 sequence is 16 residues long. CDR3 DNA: TGTGCCAGCAGCCCAATAGGGGGGGCTACTATGGAACCCCTCCACTTT. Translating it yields CASSPIGGATMEPLHF. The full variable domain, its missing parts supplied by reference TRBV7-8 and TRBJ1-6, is GAGVSQSPRYKVAKRGQDVALRCDPISGHVSLFWYQQALGQGPEFLTYFQNEAQLDKSGLPSDRFFAERPEGSVSTLKIQRTQQEDSAVYLCASSPIGGATMEPLHFGNGTRLTVT.

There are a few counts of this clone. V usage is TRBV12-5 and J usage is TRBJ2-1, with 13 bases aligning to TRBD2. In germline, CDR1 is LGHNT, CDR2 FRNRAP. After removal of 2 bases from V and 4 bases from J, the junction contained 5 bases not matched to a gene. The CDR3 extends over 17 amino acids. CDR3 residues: CASGLPVTSGGYNEQFF. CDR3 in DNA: TGTGCTAGTGGTTTGCCTGTGACTAGCGGGGGGTACAATGAGCAGTTCTTC.

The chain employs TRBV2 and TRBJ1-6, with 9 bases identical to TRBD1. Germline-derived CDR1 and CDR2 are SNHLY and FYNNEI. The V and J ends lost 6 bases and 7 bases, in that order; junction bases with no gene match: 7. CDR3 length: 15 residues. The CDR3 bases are TGTGCCAGCAGCGCCCTGACAGGGGGGAATTCACCCCTCCACTTT. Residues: CASSALTGGNSPLHF.

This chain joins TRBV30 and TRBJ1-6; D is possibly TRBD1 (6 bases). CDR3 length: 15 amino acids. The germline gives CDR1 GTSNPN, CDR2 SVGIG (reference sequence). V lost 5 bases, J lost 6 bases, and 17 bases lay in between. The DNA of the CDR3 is TGTGCCTGGCGGTGGGCAGGGGCGCGTAATTCACCCCTCCACTTT. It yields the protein CAWRWAGARNSPLHF.

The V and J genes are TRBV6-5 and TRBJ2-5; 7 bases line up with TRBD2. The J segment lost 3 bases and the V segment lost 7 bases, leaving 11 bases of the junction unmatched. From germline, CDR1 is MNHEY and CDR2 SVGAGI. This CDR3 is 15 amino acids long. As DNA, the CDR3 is TGTGCCAGCACCACGGGCGGGGGTGTAGAAGAGACCCAGTACTTC. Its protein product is CASTTGGGVEETQYF.

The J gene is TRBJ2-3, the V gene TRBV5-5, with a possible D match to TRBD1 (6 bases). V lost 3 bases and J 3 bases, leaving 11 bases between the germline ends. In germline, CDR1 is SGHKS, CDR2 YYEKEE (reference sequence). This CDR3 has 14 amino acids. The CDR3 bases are TGTGCCAGCAGCTACAAGGGGGTGACAGATACGCAGTATTTT. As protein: CASSYKGVTDTQYF. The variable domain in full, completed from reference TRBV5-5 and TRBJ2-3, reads DAGVTQSPTHLIKTRGQQVTLRCSPISGHKSVSWYQQVLGQGPQFIFQYYEKEERGRGNFPDRFSARQFPNYSSELNVNALLLGDSALYLCASSYKGVTDTQYFGPGTRLTVL.

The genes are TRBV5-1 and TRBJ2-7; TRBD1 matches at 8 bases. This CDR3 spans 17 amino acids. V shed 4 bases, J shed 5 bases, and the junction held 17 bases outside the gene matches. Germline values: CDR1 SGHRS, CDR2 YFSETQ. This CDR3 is CASSRALPQGAMDEQYF. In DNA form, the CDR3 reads TGCGCCAGCAGCCGAGCCTTACCCCAGGGGGCTATGGACGAGCAGTACTTC.

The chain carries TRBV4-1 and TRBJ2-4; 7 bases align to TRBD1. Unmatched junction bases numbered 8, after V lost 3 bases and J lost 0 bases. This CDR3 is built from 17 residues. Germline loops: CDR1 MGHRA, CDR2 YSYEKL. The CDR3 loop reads CASSHPTQGIAKNIQYF. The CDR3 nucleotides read TGCGCCAGCAGCCACCCAACACAGGGGATAGCCAAAAACATTCAGTACTTC.

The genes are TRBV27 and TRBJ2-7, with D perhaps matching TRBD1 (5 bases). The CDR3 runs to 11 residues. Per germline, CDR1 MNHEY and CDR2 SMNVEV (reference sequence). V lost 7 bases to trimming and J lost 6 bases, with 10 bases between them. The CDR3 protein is CASTQGFEQYF. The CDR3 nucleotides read TGTGCCAGCACCCAGGGATTCGAGCAGTACTTC.

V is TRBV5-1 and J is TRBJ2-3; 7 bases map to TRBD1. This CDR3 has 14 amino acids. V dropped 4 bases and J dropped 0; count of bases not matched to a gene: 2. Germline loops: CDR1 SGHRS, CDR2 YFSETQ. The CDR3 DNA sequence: TGCGCCAGCAGCCGGGACAGAAGCACAGATACGCAGTATTTT. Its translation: CASSRDRSTDTQYF. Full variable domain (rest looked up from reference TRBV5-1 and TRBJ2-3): KAGVTQTPRYLIKTRGQQVTLSCSPISGHRSVSWYQQTPGQGLQFLFEYFSETQRNKGNFPGRFSGRQFSNSRSEMNVSTLELGDSALYLCASSRDRSTDTQYFGPGTRLTVL.

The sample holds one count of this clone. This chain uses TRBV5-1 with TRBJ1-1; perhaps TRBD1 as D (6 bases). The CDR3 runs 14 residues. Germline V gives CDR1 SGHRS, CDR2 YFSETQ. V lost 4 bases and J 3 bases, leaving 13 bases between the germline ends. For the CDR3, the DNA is TGCGCCAGCAGCCCCGGACAGATATACACTGAAGCTTTCTTT. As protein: CASSPGQIYTEAFF.

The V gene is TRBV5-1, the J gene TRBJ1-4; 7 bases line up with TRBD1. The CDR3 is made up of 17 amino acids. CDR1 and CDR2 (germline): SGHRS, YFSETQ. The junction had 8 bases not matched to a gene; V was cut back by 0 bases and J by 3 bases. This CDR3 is CASSLDPLGQSNEKLFF. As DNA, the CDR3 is TGCGCCAGCAGCTTGGACCCCTTGGGACAGTCTAATGAAAAACTGTTTTTT. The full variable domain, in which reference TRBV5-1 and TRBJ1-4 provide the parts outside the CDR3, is KAGVTQTPRYLIKTRGQQVTLSCSPISGHRSVSWYQQTPGQGLQFLFEYFSETQRNKGNFPGRFSGRQFSNSRSEMNVSTLELGDSALYLCASSLDPLGQSNEKLFFGSGTQLSVL.

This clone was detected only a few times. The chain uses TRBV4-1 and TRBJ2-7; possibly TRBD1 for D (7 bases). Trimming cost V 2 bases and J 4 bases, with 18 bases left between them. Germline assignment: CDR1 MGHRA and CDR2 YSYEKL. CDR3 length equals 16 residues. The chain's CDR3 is CASSQTPGRGAYEQYF. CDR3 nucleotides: TGCGCCAGCAGCCAAACCCCGGGCAGGGGGGCGTACGAGCAGTACTTC.

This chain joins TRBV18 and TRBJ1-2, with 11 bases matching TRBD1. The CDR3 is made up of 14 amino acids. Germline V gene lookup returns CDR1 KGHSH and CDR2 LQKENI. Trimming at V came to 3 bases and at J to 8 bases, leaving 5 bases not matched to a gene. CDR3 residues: CASSPGQGAEGYTF. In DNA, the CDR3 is TGTGCCAGCTCACCCGGACAGGGGGCGGAGGGCTACACCTTC.

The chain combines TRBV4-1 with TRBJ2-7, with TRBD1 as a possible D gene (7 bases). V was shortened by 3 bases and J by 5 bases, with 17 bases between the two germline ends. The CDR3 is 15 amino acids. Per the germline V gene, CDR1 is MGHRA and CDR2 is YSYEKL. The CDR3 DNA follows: TGCGCCAGCAGCCAGATTCAGGGGGGCACTGACGAGCAGTACTTC. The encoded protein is CASSQIQGGTDEQYF.

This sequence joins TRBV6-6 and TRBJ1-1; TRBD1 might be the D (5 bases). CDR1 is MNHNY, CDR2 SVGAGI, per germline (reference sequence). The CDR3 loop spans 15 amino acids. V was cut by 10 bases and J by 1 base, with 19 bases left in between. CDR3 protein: CATLTPGDGNTEAFF. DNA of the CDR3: TGTGCCACCTTAACCCCGGGGGACGGGAACACTGAAGCTTTCTTT.